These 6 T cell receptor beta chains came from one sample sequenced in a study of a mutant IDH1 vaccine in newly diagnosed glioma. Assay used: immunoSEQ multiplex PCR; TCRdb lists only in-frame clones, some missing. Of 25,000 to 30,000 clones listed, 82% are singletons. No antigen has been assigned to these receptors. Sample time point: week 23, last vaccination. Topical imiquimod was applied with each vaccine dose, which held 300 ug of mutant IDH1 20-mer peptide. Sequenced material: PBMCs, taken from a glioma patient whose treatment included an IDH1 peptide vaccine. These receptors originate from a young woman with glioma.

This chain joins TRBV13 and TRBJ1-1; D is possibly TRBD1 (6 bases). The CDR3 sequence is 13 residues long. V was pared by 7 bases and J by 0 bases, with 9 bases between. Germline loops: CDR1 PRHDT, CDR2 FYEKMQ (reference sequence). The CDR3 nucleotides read TGTGCCAGCAAAGGGGGTCTGAACACTGAAGCTTTCTTT. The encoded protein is CASKGGLNTEAFF.

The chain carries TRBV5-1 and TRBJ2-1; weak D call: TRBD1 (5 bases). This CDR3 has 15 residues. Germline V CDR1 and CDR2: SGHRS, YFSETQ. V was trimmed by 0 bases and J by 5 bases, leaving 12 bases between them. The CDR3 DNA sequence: TGCGCCAGCAGCTTGGTTGCGGCAGGGCACAATGAGCAGTTCTTC. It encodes CASSLVAAGHNEQFF.

The CDR3 nucleotides read TGTGCCTGGAGTGTACAATGGTCCGTCAGGGCCCGCGGGGGTAGTGGAAACACCATATATTTT. Its translation: CAWSVQWSVRARGGSGNTIYF. This rearrangement joins TRBV30 to TRBJ1-3; a possible D gene is TRBD1 (5 bases). The CDR3 is 21 residues long. Germline CDR1 and CDR2: GTSNPN and SVGIG (reference sequence). The V gene lost 0 bases and the J gene lost 3 bases, with 30 bases spanning the gap.

The CDR3 sequence: CASAVRNYGYTF. The CDR3 nucleotides read TGTGCCAGCGCAGTCCGTAACTATGGCTACACCTTC. This chain connects TRBV2 to TRBJ1-2; D is undetermined. The CDR3 spans 12 residues. V was trimmed by 8 bases and J by 1 base, leaving 8 bases between them. Germline V lookup: CDR1 SNHLY, CDR2 FYNNEI.

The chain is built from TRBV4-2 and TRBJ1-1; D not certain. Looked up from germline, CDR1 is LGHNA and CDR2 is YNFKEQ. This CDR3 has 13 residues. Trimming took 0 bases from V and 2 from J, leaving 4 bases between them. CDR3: CASSQDKNTEAFF. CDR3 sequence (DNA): TGTGCCAGCAGCCAAGACAAAAACACTGAAGCTTTCTTT.

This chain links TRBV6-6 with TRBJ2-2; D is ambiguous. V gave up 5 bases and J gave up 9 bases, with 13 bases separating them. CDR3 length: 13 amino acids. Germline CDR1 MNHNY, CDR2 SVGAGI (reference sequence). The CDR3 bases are TGTGCCAGCAGTAAGCAGTTACTCCGGGAGCTGTTTTTT. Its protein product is CASSKQLLRELFF.